The clone carrying this T cell receptor beta chain was seen just once. Trimming took off 1 base at V and 4 bases at J, with 19 bases between the two ends. Looked up from germline, CDR1 is SGHVS and CDR2 is FNYEAQ. The CDR3 length is 17 residues. This sample is drawn from a study of blood T cell repertoires in COVID-19. Study in general: The samples span acute and convalescent COVID-19 from the United States, Italy and Spain. Sources were T cells, B-cell-depleted T cells, or PBMCs; the material itself was cDNA or gDNA.

Study processing details: Using reference gene primer amplification, nucleated cell counts were estimated. Using immunoSEQ multiplex PCR, the repertoire was profiled, and TCRdb retains in-frame clones only, with some absent. D and trimming come from the DNA, and the V and J calls and clone size come from that table. The data show about 250,000 clones, roughly nine tenths seen once. The sequenced material came from peripheral blood. V and J are TRBV7-6 and TRBJ1-2; D possibly corresponds to TRBD1 (6 bases). The clonotype originates from a woman aged 40 to 50 who had recovered from COVID-19. The CDR3 here is CASSLDPGGGRVYGYTF. The CDR3 DNA reads TGTGCCAGCAGCTTAGATCCTGGGGGGGGCAGAGTCTATGGCTACACCTTC.